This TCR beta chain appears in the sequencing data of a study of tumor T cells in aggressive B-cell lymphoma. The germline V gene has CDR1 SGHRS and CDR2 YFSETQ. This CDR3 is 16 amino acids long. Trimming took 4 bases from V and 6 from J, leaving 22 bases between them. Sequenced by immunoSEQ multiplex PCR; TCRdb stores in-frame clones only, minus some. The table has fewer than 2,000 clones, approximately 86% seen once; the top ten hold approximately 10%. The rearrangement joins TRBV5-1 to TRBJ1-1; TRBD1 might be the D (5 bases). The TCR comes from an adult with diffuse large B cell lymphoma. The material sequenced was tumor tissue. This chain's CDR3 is CASSPIRVGGNPEAFF. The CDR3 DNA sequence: TGCGCCAGCAGCCCCATCCGGGTGGGGGGTAATCCTGAAGCTTTCTTT. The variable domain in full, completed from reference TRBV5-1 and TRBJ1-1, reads KAGVTQTPRYLIKTRGQQVTLSCSPISGHRSVSWYQQTPGQGLQFLFEYFSETQRNKGNFPGRFSGRQFSNSRSEMNVSTLELGDSALYLCASSPIRVGGNPEAFFGQGTRLTVV.